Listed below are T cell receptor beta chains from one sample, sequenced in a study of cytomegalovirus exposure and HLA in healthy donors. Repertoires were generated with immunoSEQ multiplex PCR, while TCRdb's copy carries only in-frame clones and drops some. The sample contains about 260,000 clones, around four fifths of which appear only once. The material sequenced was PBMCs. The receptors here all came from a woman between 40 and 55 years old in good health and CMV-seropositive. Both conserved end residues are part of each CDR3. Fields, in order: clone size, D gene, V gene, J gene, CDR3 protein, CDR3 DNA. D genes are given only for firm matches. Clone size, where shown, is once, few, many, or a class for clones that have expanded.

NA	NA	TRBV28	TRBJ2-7	CASSFSGVSSYEQYF	TGTGCCAGCAGTTTCTCAGGGGTCAGCTCCTACGAGCAGTACTTC
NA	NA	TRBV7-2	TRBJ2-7	CASSLALASAYEQYF	TGTGCCAGCAGCTTAGCTCTAGCCAGTGCCTACGAGCAGTACTTC
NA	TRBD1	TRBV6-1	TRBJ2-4	CASIKTGLAKNIQYF	TGTGCCAGCATCAAGACAGGGCTAGCCAAAAACATTCAGTACTTC
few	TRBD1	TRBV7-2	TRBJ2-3	CASTRGGQGADTQYF	TGTGCCAGCACCCGAGGAGGACAGGGGGCAGATACGCAGTATTTT
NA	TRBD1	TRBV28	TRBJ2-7	CASLQGAPYEQYF	TGTGCCAGCCTTCAGGGGGCCCCCTACGAGCAGTACTTC
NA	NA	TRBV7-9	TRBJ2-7	CASSLESAGEQYF	TGTGCCAGCAGCTTAGAGTCGGCGGGGGAGCAGTACTTC
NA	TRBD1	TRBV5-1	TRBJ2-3	CASSLWTGITDTQYF	TGCGCCAGCAGCTTATGGACAGGCATCACAGATACGCAGTATTTT
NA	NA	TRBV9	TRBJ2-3	CASGFTDTQYF	TGTGCCTCAGGTTTCACAGATACGCAGTATTTT
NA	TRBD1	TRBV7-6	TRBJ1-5	CASSPGTGRVGQPQHF	TGTGCCAGCAGCCCCGGGACAGGGAGGGTCGGTCAGCCCCAGCATTTT
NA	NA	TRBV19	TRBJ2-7	CASSKMVGGGAYEQYF	TGTGCCAGTAGTAAGATGGTAGGTGGAGGCGCGTACGAGCAGTACTTC
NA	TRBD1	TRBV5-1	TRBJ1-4	CASSVGTGPEKLFF	TGCGCCAGCAGCGTGGGGACAGGGCCTGAAAAACTGTTTTTT
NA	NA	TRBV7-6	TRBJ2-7	CASSSGRDLGQIVPDYEQYF	TGTGCCAGCAGCTCAGGTCGGGACTTGGGACAGATCGTCCCAGACTACGAGCAGTACTTC
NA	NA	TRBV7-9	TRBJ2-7	CASSLGGLSDEQYF	TGTGCCAGCAGCTTAGGTGGACTTTCGGACGAGCAGTACTTC
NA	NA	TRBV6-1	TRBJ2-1	CASRRLVGNEQFF	TGTGCCAGCAGGAGACTAGTGGGCAATGAGCAGTTCTTC
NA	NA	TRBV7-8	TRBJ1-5	CASSPTWGGNQPQHF	TGTGCCAGCAGCCCAACCTGGGGGGGCAATCAGCCCCAGCATTTT
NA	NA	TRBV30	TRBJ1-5	CAWSTGPPGGQPQHF	TGTGCCTGGAGCACGGGACCCCCGGGGGGTCAGCCCCAGCATTTT
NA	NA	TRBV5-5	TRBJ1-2	CASSLIGDLDYGYTF	TGTGCCAGCAGCTTGATCGGGGATCTGGACTATGGCTACACCTTC
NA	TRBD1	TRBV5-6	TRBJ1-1	CASRGLGQGYTEAFF	TGTGCCAGCAGGGGCCTGGGACAGGGTTATACTGAAGCTTTCTTT
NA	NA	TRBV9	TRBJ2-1	CASSVGGGGGSSNEQFF	TGTGCCAGCAGCGTAGGGGGCGGAGGAGGGTCCTCCAATGAGCAGTTCTTC
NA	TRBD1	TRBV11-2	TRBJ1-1	CASSSRGLGNTEAFF	TGTGCCAGCAGCTCAAGGGGGCTGGGGAACACTGAAGCTTTCTTT
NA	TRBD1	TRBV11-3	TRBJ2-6	CASSLAIGTGISGANVLTF	TGTGCCAGCAGCTTAGCCATAGGGACAGGGATCTCTGGGGCCAACGTCCTGACTTTC
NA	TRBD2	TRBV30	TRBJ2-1	CAWSVLAANEQFF	TGTGCCTGGAGTGTACTAGCGGCGAATGAGCAGTTCTTC
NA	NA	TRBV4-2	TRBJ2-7	CASSQVGGQRYEQYF	TGTGCCAGCAGCCAGGTGGGGGGACAGAGGTACGAGCAGTACTTC
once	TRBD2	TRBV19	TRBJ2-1	CASSSLAGGNNEQFF	TGTGCCAGTAGTAGCTTAGCGGGAGGAAACAATGAGCAGTTCTTC
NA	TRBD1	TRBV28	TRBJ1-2	CASSGTDRVYGYTF	TGTGCCAGCAGTGGAACGGACAGGGTCTATGGCTACACCTTC
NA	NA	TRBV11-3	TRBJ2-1	CASSPTRANEQFF	TGTGCCAGCAGTCCGACTAGAGCGAATGAGCAGTTCTTC
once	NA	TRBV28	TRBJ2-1	CASRPDIYSYNEQFF	TGTGCCAGCAGGCCGGACATCTATTCCTACAATGAGCAGTTCTTC
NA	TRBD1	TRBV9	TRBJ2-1	CASSVAAGGWDEQFF	TGTGCCAGCAGCGTAGCGGCAGGGGGCTGGGATGAGCAGTTCTTC
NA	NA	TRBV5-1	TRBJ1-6	CASSWAVSGLDSPLHF	TGCGCCAGCAGCTGGGCCGTGTCAGGGCTGGATTCACCCCTCCACTTT
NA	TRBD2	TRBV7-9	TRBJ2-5	CASSLAGGGETQYF	TGTGCCAGCAGCTTGGCCGGGGGGGGAGAGACCCAGTACTTC
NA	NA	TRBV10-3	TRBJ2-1	CAISVAGEGAYNEQFF	TGTGCCATCAGTGTAGCAGGGGAGGGAGCCTACAATGAGCAGTTCTTC
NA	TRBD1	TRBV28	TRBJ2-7	CASSSSGTGPLEQYF	TGTGCCAGCAGTTCGTCCGGGACAGGGCCCCTCGAGCAGTACTTC
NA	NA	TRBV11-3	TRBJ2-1	CASSLHGGGPYNEQFF	TGTGCCAGCAGCCTACATGGCGGCGGGCCCTACAATGAGCAGTTCTTC
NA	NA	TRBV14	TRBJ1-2	CASSPGQHYGYTF	TGTGCCAGCAGCCCCGGACAGCACTATGGCTACACCTTC
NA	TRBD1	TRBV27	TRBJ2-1	CASSLTGGRLAGEQFF	TGTGCCAGCAGTCTAACAGGGGGGCGGCTGGCCGGTGAGCAGTTCTTC
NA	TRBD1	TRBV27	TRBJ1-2	CASSFRGTGLTNYGYTF	TGTGCCAGCAGTTTCCGCGGGACAGGACTAACTAACTATGGCTACACCTTC
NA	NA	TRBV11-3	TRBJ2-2	CASSKDTTGELFF	TGTGCCAGCAGTAAGGACACCACCGGGGAGCTGTTTTTT
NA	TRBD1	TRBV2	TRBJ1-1	CASNKQGALGEAFF	TGTGCCAGCAACAAACAGGGGGCTTTGGGCGAAGCTTTCTTT
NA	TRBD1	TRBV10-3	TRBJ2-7	CAIRGQVSYEQYF	TGTGCCATCAGGGGACAGGTCTCCTACGAGCAGTACTTC
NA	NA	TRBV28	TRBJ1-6	CASSGANSPLHF	TGTGCCAGCAGTGGAGCGAATTCACCCCTCCACTTT
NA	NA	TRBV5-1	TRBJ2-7	CASRSPGGPSYEQYF	TGCGCCAGCAGGTCGCCAGGGGGGCCCTCCTACGAGCAGTACTTC
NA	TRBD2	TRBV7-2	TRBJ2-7	CASSLARTSYEQYF	TGTGCCAGCAGCTTAGCGAGGACTAGCTACGAGCAGTACTTC
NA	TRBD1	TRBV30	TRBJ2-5	CAWSTATGGGETQYF	TGTGCCTGGAGTACTGCGACAGGGGGGGGAGAGACCCAGTACTTC
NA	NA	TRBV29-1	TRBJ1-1	CSVEDRGTEAFF	TGCAGCGTTGAAGATCGGGGAACTGAAGCTTTCTTT
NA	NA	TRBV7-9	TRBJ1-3	CSSSQPTTGSGNTIYF	TGTTCCAGCAGCCAACCGACCACAGGGTCTGGAAACACCATATATTTT